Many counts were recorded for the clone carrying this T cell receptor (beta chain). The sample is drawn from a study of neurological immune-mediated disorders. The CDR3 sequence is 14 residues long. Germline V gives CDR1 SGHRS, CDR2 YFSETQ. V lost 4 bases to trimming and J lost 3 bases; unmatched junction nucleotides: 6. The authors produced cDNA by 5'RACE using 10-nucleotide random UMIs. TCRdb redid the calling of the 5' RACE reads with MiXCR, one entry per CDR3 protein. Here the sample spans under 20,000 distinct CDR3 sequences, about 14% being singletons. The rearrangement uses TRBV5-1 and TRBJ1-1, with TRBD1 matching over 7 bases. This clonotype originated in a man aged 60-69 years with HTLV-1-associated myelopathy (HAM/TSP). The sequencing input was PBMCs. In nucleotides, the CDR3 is TGCGCCAGCAGCGTTCAGGGGGTACACACTGAAGCTTTCTTT. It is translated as CASSVQGVHTEAFF.